Listed below are T cell receptor beta chains from one sample, sequenced in a study of blood T cell repertoires in COVID-19. Sequencing was performed with immunoSEQ multiplex PCR; in TCRdb, only in-frame clones are kept and a portion is missing. The table shows 150,000 to 200,000 clones, with almost 80% occurring only once. Sequenced material: PBMCs or T cells enriched from blood (not recorded which). The receptors were sampled from a woman between 50 and 59 years old who had recovered from COVID-19. Both conserved end residues are trimmed from each CDR3.

>16|TRBV14
ASSRGQGGPFGTGELF
>11|TRBV2
ASNPEVNTEAF
>11|TRBV7-2
ASSPMGREKLF
>13|TRBV6-5
ASSYSPTGFAEQY
>14|TRBV5-4
ASSPGTSGTQETQY
>12|TRBV7-2
ASNLLGGTGELF
>11|TRBV19
ASSIAGNYGYT
>13|TRBV28
ASSRSDRGGSSTY
>11|TRBV6-2/TRBV6-3
ASSWRGMDEQF
>16|TRBV6-2/TRBV6-3
ASSYYPQARLPNYGYT
>11|TRBV5-1
ASSTISDGELF
>12|TRBV5-1
ASSKLGQSYEQY
>12|TRBV9
ASSVVGSLDEQF
>12|TRBV7-9
ASSADSMNTEAF
>11|TRBV29-1
SVPGPTGNTIY
>11|TRBV6-5
ASGKQRNQPQH